Included here is one T cell receptor (beta chain) sequence, with context. No antigen is known for it. Before the COVID-19 pandemic, during about 2010-2018, CD4+ T cells were taken from unexposed donors. After roughly ten days of culture, CD4+ T cells were isolated. Testing used SARS-CoV-2 S/N and four cold-coronavirus spikes on unexposed-donor CD4+ T cells, cells permitting. These data come from a study of CD4 T cells in relation to SARS-CoV-2 and coronaviruses. Profiled with immunoSEQ multiplex PCR; TCRdb holds only in-frame clones, not every one. The sample holds 23,000 or so clones, 76% seen once. The receptor was derived from a human donor in good health. What was sequenced was CD4+ T cells from PBMCs, cultured in vitro.

This CDR3 is CASSPQLSVSYGYTF. CDR3 in DNA: TGTGCCAGCAGCCCCCAGTTAAGCGTAAGCTATGGCTACACCTTC. This chain joins TRBV7-2 and TRBJ1-2, with unresolved D. The CDR3 consists of 15 residues. CDR1 SGHTA and CDR2 FQGNSA come from the germline V gene. V lost 5 bases and J lost 4, with 17 bases in between.